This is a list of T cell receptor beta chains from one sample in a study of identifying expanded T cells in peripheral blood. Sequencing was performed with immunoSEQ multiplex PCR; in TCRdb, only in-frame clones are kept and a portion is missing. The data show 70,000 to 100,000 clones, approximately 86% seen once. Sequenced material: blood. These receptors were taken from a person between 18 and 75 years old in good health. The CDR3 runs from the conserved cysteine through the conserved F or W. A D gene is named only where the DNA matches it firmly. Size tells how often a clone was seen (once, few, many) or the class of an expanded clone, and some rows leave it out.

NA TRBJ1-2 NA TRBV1 TGCACCAGCAGCATACAACGTGTGCGAAAGACCTATGGCTACACCTTC CTSSIQRVRKTYGYTF
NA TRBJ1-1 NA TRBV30 TGTGCCTGGAGTTTAGAGCGTAGGACTGAAGCTTTCTTT CAWSLERRTEAFF
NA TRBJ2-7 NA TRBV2 TGTGCCAGCAGTGAAGAGGGGTTTGGACACGAGCAGTACTTC CASSEEGFGHEQYF
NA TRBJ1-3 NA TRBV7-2 TGTGCCAGCAGCTTAGCAAACGGGGACCCCTACGATTCTGGAAACACCATATATTTT CASSLANGDPYDSGNTIYF
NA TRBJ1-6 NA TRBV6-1 TGTGCCAGCTCGTCGGTGTTAGGGCGAGTCCCCCTCCACTTT CASSSVLGRVPLHF
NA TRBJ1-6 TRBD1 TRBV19 TGTGCCAGTCGGCTGGGGGACAGCCCTTTTGAACCCCTCCACTTT CASRLGDSPFEPLHF
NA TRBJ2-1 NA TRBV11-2 TGTGCCAGCAGCTTAGAGGTCCTCAAAGGGCAGTTCTTC CASSLEVLKGQFF
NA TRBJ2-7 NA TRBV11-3 TGTGCCAGCAGACTCACAGGGACCTACGAGCAGTACTTC CASRLTGTYEQYF
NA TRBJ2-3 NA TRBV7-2 TGTGCCAGCGGACGGGGGGCGTCGACAGATACGCAGTATTTT CASGRGASTDTQYF
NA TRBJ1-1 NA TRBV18 TGTGCCAGCTCACCACAGGACCGAATTGAAGCTTTCTTT CASSPQDRIEAFF
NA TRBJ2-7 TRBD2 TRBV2 TGTGCCAGCGGGGCTAGCGGGGGGCCATTCTACGAGCAGTACTTC CASGASGGPFYEQYF
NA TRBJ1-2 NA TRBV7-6 TGTGCCAGCAGCTTAGGTTCACGGGACTCAGAGAACCTTAACTATGGCTACACCTTC CASSLGSRDSENLNYGYTF
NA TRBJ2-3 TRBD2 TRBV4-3 TGCGCCAGCAGCCAAGTTCCAGCGGGGGGCACAGATACGCAGTATTTT CASSQVPAGGTDTQYF
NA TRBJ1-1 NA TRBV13 TGTGCCAGCAGCTTCGGGGGAGGATGGATTGACACTGAAGCTTTCTTT CASSFGGGWIDTEAFF
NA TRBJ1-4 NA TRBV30 TGTGCCTGGGACTCTAATGAAAAACTGTTTTTT CAWDSNEKLFF
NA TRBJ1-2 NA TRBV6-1 TGTGCCAGCATAGCTGTGGTCACTGTTTCTGATGGCTACACCTTC CASIAVVTVSDGYTF
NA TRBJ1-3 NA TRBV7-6 TGTGCCAGCAGCCCGTCGGGTCGTGGAAACACCATATATTTT CASSPSGRGNTIYF
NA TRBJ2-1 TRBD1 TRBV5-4 TGTGCCAGCAGCCAAGATCTACAGGGGTCCTACAATGAGCAGTTCTTC CASSQDLQGSYNEQFF
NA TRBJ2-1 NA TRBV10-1 TGCGCCATCCGTCCGGTAGTTTACAATGAGCAGTTCTTC CAIRPVVYNEQFF
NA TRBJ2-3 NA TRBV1 TGCACCAGCAGCCAAGATCTGATGATCGATGGCGGGGGCTCCGATAGCACAGATACGCAGTATTTT CTSSQDLMIDGGGSDSTDTQYF
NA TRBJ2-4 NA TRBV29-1 TGCAGCGTTGAGGTGTTAAACATTCAGTACTTC CSVEVLNIQYF
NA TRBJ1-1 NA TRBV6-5 TGTGCCAGCGGGGGTCGGGGGCGAGCCGCTGAAGCTTTCTTT CASGGRGRAAEAFF
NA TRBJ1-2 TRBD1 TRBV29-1 TGCAGCAGCTTCGACAGGGCCTATGGCTACACCTTC CSSFDRAYGYTF
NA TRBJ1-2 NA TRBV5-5 TGTGCCAGCAGCTTGTACATCTCCCAAGGTGGCTACACCTTC CASSLYISQGGYTF
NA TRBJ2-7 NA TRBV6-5 TGTGCCAGCAGCCCCGCAGGGAACTACGAGCAGTACTTC CASSPAGNYEQYF
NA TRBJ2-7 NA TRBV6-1 TGTGCCAGCAGTGTCGTGGGCGAGCAGTACTTC CASSVVGEQYF
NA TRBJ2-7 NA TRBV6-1 TGTGCCAGCAGTGAAAATACAGGTTTTTGGGAGCAGTACTTC CASSENTGFWEQYF
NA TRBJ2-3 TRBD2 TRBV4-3 TGCGCCAGCAGCCCCCGGGGGGGTGGGGATACGCAGTATTTT CASSPRGGGDTQYF
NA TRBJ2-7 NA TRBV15 TGTGCCACCAGCAGAGTGAGTGAGGGTCGCAACGAGCAGTACTTC CATSRVSEGRNEQYF
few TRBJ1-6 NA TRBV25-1 TGTGCCAGCAGTCCCCCCCTTAATTCACCCCTCCACTTT CASSPPLNSPLHF
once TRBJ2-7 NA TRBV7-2 TGTGCCAGCAGCTTAGGATCAGGGGTGCCCTACGAGCAGTACTTC CASSLGSGVPYEQYF
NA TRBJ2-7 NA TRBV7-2 TGTGCCAGCAGCTTAGAGATTAGCTCCTACGAGCAGTACTTC CASSLEISSYEQYF
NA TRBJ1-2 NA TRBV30 TGTGCCTGGAGTCTCATGGGGTCGGCGGGCTACACCTTC CAWSLMGSAGYTF
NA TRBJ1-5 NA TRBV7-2 TGTGCCAGCAGCTCAGGAGGGGGACAGCCCCAGCATTTT CASSSGGGQPQHF
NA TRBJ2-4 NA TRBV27 TGTGCCAGCACCTACTCGGGCCAGGGGAGGGTGGAAGCCAAAAACATTCAGTACTTC CASTYSGQGRVEAKNIQYF
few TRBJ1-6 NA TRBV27 TGTGCCAGCAGTTTCCCGGGCTCACCCCTCCACTTT CASSFPGSPLHF
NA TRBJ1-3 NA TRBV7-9 TGTGCCAGCAGCTCATGGGGCGGAGTTCGGGCTGGAAACACCATATATTTT CASSSWGGVRAGNTIYF
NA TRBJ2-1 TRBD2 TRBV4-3 TGCGCCAGCAGCCAAGGGACTAGCGGTCAAGACGAGCAGTTCTTC CASSQGTSGQDEQFF